The 2 T cell receptor beta chains below were found in one sample sequenced in a study of shared clonotypes between healthy human individuals. Terminally differentiated effector memory CD45RA+ cells were excluded from the naive CD8 cells, which were CD45RO-negative and positively selected for CCR7. The repertoire was sequenced with immunoSEQ multiplex PCR; TCRdb's copy has only in-frame clones and lacks some. The table lists almost 700,000 clones, around 92% of them singletons. The sample taken for sequencing was naive CD8+ T cells sorted from blood. All receptors derive from a man between 25 and 39 years old in good health.

V gene TRBV4-2 combines with J gene TRBJ2-2, with a weak D call TRBD2 (5 bases). V lost 1 base and J lost 5, with 20 bases in between. In germline, CDR1 is LGHNA, CDR2 YNFKEQ. This CDR3 spans 18 amino acids. The CDR3 here is CASSQGPFVGPGTGELFF. DNA of the CDR3: TGTGCCAGCAGCCAAGGGCCCTTTGTAGGTCCGGGGACCGGGGAGCTGTTTTTT.

The chain has TRBV18 and TRBJ2-7; a weak D match, TRBD2 (7 bases). Germline V lookup: CDR1 KGHSH, CDR2 LQKENI. This CDR3 has 17 amino acids. Trimming left V 3 bases short and J 0 bases short, with 18 bases between. CDR3 DNA: TGTGCCAGCTCACCGAACAGGGAGGGAATGAGCTCCTACGAGCAGTACTTC. It yields the protein CASSPNREGMSSYEQYF.